These 15 T cell receptor beta chains came from one sample sequenced in a study of cytotoxic CD8 clonotypes in ibrutinib-treated CLL. Sequencing used immunoSEQ multiplex PCR; TCRdb keeps in-frame clones, though not all of them. The sample has around 20,000 clones, just under 70% seen once; the top ten hold more than 25%. The sequencing here drew on PBMCs, taken after 24 months of ibrutinib treatment. The receptors derive from a human donor with chronic lymphocytic leukemia.

The CDR3 spells CASSSSTEETQYF. CDR3 sequence (DNA): TGTGCCAGCAGTTCCTCGACAGAAGAGACCCAGTACTTC. The V gene is TRBV27, the J gene TRBJ2-5, with a weak D call TRBD1 (5 bases). CDR3 size: 13 residues. V gave up 4 bases and J gave up 3 bases, with 9 bases separating them. Germline-derived CDR1 and CDR2 are MNHEY and SMNVEV (reference sequence).

The chain carries TRBV4-2 and TRBJ2-7; 8 nucleotides align to TRBD2. CDR1 is LGHNA, CDR2 YNFKEQ, per germline. The J segment lost 0 bases and the V segment lost 2 bases, leaving 6 bases of the junction unmatched. This CDR3 has 16 amino acids. In nucleotides, the CDR3 is TGTGCCAGCAGCCAAATACATAGCGGGAACTCCTACGAGCAGTACTTC. It translates to CASSQIHSGNSYEQYF.

This sequence joins TRBV5-6 and TRBJ1-2; tentative D call: TRBD1 (5 bases). CDR3 length: 14 amino acids. Trimming stripped 1 base from V and 0 bases from J, with 7 bases between. The germline gives CDR1 SGHDT, CDR2 YYEEEE. The chain's CDR3 is CASSLQGSNYGYTF. CDR3 nucleotides: TGTGCCAGCAGCTTGCAGGGTTCTAACTATGGCTACACCTTC.

This chain uses TRBV10-3 with TRBJ2-5; D uncertain. The CDR3 has 13 amino acids. Germline assignment: CDR1 ENHRY and CDR2 SYGVKD. Trimming stripped 1 base from V and 0 bases from J, with 3 bases between. The CDR3 DNA is TGTGCCATCAGTGAGTTTAACCAAGAGACCCAGTACTTC. Amino acid sequence: CAISEFNQETQYF.

This clone appeared a few times. CDR3 in amino acids: CASSGDRTVTNYGYTF. CDR3 DNA: TGTGCCAGCAGTGGGGACAGGACTGTTACTAACTATGGCTACACCTTC. The chain couples TRBV2 to TRBJ1-2; 8 nucleotides match TRBD1. CDR3 length: 16 amino acids. Unmatched junction bases numbered 7, after V lost 4 bases and J lost 0 bases. Per the germline V gene, CDR1 is SNHLY and CDR2 is FYNNEI. The full variable domain, with the rest looked up from reference TRBV2 and TRBJ1-2, is EPEVTQTPSHQVTQMGQEVILRCVPISNHLYFYWYRQILGQKVEFLVSFYNNEISEKSEIFDDQFSVERPDGSNFTLKIRSTKLEDSAMYFCASSGDRTVTNYGYTFGSGTRLTVV.

V gene TRBV29-1 combines with J gene TRBJ2-7, with 7 positions matching TRBD1. This CDR3 region has 11 residues. CDR1 is SQVTM and CDR2 is ANQGSEA in the germline V gene. The V gene end was trimmed by 7 bases and the J gene end by 4 bases; junction bases not matched to a gene: 4. The CDR3 reads CSAQTGYEQYF. CDR3 DNA: TGCAGCGCTCAGACAGGGTACGAGCAGTACTTC.

The chain joins TRBV11-3 to TRBJ2-3; no reliable D call. The germline gives CDR1 SGHNT, CDR2 YENEEA. The length of the CDR3 is 15 residues. Between the trimmed V and J ends, which lost 1 base and 3 bases, there was a span of 11 bases. CDR3 sequence: CASSLVGHQTDTQYF. For the CDR3, the DNA is TGTGCCAGCAGCTTAGTCGGGCACCAAACAGATACGCAGTATTTT.

This chain joins TRBV20-1 and TRBJ2-4; the D is unclear. Germline V gene sequence: CDR1 DFQATT, CDR2 SNEGSKA (reference sequence). The CDR3 runs 11 residues. Trimming took 0 bases from V and 9 from J, leaving 6 bases between them. The CDR3 here is CSARDFSIQYF. CDR3 DNA sequence: TGCAGTGCTAGAGATTTCTCCATTCAGTACTTC.

The rearrangement links TRBV7-8 to TRBJ1-1; 8 bases are shared with TRBD1. CDR3 size: 15 residues. Trimming took 4 bases from V and 7 from J; bases not matched to a gene: 11. Germline CDR1 and CDR2: SGHVS and FQNEAQ. CDR3 residues: CASSSGTGPTDEAFF. The CDR3 DNA reads as TGTGCCAGCAGCTCCGGGACAGGACCCACAGATGAAGCTTTCTTT.

The CDR3, as DNA: TGTGCCAGCAGCCTCCAGAAGTATGGCTACACCTTC. It yields the protein CASSLQKYGYTF. V usage is TRBV11-2 and J usage is TRBJ1-2; no reliable D call. With 5 bases removed from V and 5 bases from J, the gap between germline ends came to 9 bases. The germline V gene has CDR1 SGHAT and CDR2 FQNNGV. The CDR3 runs 12 residues.

The rearrangement uses TRBV10-1 and TRBJ2-3; D unresolved. The CDR3 is 11 amino acids. Germline lookup yields CDR1 WNHNN and CDR2 SYGVQD (reference sequence). V lost 5 bases to trimming and J lost 2 bases, with 2 bases between them. The CDR3 sequence: CASSSTDTQYF. The DNA of the CDR3 is TGCGCCAGCAGTTCCACAGATACGCAGTATTTT.

In this sample, this clone turned up a few times. The chain employs TRBV7-8 and TRBJ2-7, with 8 bases fitting TRBD1. The CDR3 is made up of 17 amino acids. V dropped 0 bases and J dropped 3; count of bases not matched to a gene: 10. Germline-derived CDR1 and CDR2 are SGHVS and FQNEAQ. In DNA form, the CDR3 reads TGTGCCAGCAGCTTAGCAGTTTCCGGGACAGGCTACTACGAGCAGTACTTC. This gives the protein CASSLAVSGTGYYEQYF.

CDR3 coding DNA: TGTGCCAGCAGGAAAGGGGACCAAGAGACCCAGTACTTC. This translates into CASRKGDQETQYF. The chain joins TRBV7-9 to TRBJ2-5; maybe TRBD1 (5 bases). The V end was cut by 6 bases, the J end by 0 bases, with 8 bases between. This CDR3 has 13 residues. Germline V lookup: CDR1 SEHNR, CDR2 FQNEAQ (reference sequence).

The CDR3 DNA reads as TGTGCCAGCAGCCATTCCCCCAAAGAGACCCAGTACTTC. This translates into CASSHSPKETQYF. The chain is built from TRBV14 and TRBJ2-5; D is ambiguous. Trimming took 3 bases from V and 3 from J, leaving 8 bases between them. Germline CDR1 is SGHDN and CDR2 is FVKESK. The CDR3 sequence is 13 residues long. The full variable domain, completed using reference TRBV14 and TRBJ2-5, is EAGVTQFPSHSVIEKGQTVTLRCDPISGHDNLYWYRRVMGKEIKFLLHFVKESKQDESGMPNNRFLAERTGGTYSTLKVQPAELEDSGVYFCASSHSPKETQYFGPGTRLLVL.

This clone was detected only a few times. This chain links TRBV6-1 with TRBJ2-7; TRBD1 aligns across 7 bases. The CDR3 is 13 residues long. The germline V gene has CDR1 MNHNS and CDR2 SASEGT. The V gene end was trimmed by 8 bases and the J gene end by 5 bases; junction bases not matched to a gene: 9. The CDR3 loop is CASCTGVSDEQYF. The CDR3 DNA sequence: TGTGCCAGCTGCACAGGGGTTTCGGACGAGCAGTACTTC.